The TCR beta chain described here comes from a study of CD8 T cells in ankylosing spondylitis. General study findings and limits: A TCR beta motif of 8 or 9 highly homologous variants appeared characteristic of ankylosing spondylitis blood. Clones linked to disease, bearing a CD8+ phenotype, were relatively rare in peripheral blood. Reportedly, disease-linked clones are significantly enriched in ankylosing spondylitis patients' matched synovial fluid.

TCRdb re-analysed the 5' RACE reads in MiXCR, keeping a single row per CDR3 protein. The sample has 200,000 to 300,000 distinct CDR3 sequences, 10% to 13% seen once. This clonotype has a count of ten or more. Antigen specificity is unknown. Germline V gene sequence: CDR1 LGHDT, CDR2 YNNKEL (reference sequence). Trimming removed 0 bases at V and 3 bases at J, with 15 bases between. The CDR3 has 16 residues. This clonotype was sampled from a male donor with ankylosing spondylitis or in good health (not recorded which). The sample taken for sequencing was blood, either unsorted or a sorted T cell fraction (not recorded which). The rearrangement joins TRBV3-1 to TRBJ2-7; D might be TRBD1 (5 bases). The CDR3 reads CASSQDGAVPRYEQYF. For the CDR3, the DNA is TGTGCCAGCAGCCAAGATGGGGCAGTTCCTCGCTACGAGCAGTACTTC.